The 3 T cell receptor beta chains listed next were all sequenced from one sample in a study of human T cells and chemical hapten exposure. TCRdb redid the calling of the RACE reads with MiXCR, one entry per CDR3 protein. The sample has 60,000 or so distinct CDR3 sequences, approximately 9.9% seen once. Time point indicated: pre-sensitization, week 0. Documented treatment: therapeutic diphenylcyclopropenone sensitization with weekly scalp DPC. The sample was whole blood, taken in connection with sensitization to the hapten diphenylcyclopropenone (DPC). These receptors were collected from a man aged 35 to 55 with alopecia areata. Some clones in this sample may be carry-over from other donors' samples.

The genes are TRBV6-2 or TRBV6-3 and TRBJ2-2; TRBD1 matches at 7 bases. Germline-derived CDR1 and CDR2 are MNHEY and SVGEGT. J was trimmed by 4 bases and V by 6 bases; bases with no gene match: 8. CDR3 length equals 15 residues. The CDR3 region is CASRISGTVTGELFF. Written as DNA, the CDR3 is TGTGCCAGCAGAATTTCCGGGACAGTCACCGGGGAGCTGTTTTTT.

This clonotype came up a few times. The chain recombines TRBV20-1 with TRBJ2-1, with TRBD2 matching 7 bases. Germline V gene data show CDR1 as DFQATT and CDR2 as SNEGSKA (reference sequence). The CDR3 loop spans 16 amino acids. V was clipped by 6 bases and J by 2 bases; unmatched bases: 13. CDR3 residues: CSAQPLLAETYNEQFF. For the CDR3, the DNA is TGCAGTGCGCAGCCCTTGCTAGCGGAAACCTACAATGAGCAGTTCTTC.

The chain has TRBV7-9 and TRBJ2-3, with 7 bases fitting TRBD2. Per the germline V gene, CDR1 is SEHNR and CDR2 is FQNEAQ (reference sequence). The CDR3 extends over 14 amino acids. J was trimmed by 6 bases and V by 5 bases; bases with no gene match: 8. The CDR3 loop is CASSRTTSADTQYF. In nucleotides, the CDR3 is TGTGCCAGCAGCCGAACCACTAGCGCCGATACGCAGTATTTT.